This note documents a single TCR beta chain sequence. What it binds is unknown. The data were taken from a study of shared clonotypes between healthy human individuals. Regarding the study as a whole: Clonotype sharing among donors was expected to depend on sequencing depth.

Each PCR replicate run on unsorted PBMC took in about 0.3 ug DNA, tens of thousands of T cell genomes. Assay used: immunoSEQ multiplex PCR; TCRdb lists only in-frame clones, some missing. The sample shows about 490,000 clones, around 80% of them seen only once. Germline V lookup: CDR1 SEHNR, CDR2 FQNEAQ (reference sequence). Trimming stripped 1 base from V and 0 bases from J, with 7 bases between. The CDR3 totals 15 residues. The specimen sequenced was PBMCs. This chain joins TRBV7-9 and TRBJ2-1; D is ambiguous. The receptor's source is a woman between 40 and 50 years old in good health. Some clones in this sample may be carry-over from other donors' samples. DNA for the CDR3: TGTGCCAGCAGCTTAGGGCAGAACTCCTACAATGAGCAGTTCTTC. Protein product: CASSLGQNSYNEQFF.